Shown below are 24 T cell receptor beta chains from a single sample sequenced in a study of blood T cell repertoires in COVID-19. Assay: immunoSEQ multiplex PCR; the TCRdb copy retains only in-frame clones and omits some. The top ten hold around 8% of the sample, which has 140,000 to 150,000 clones, roughly 88% seen once. Sequencing input: peripheral blood. The receptors were gathered from a woman in her fifties or sixties with COVID-19, enrolled during active disease.

This chain uses TRBV6-2 or TRBV6-3 with TRBJ2-3; TRBD2 matches at 7 bases. The length of the CDR3 is 16 residues. The trim removed 4 bases at V and 2 bases at J, leaving 9 bases unmatched. The germline gives CDR1 MNHEY, CDR2 SVGEGT. The CDR3 region has the DNA TGTGCCAGCAGTTTACCCCGGGACTACGACACAGATACGCAGTATTTT. Translation gives CASSLPRDYDTDTQYF.

The chain links TRBV3-1 (or the pseudogene TRBV3-2) to TRBJ2-5, with D uncertain. CDR1 and CDR2 (germline): LGHDT, YNNKEL (reference sequence). Trimming stripped 4 bases from V and 5 bases from J, with 8 bases between. The CDR3 length is 12 residues. CDR3 region: CASSLLRETQYF. DNA for the CDR3: TGTGCCAGCAGCCTACTTCGGGAGACCCAGTACTTC.

In its sample, this clone was seen many times. The CDR3 loop reads CASSLVGQEAFF. CDR3 sequence (DNA): TGTGCCAGCAGCTTAGTGGGACAGGAAGCTTTCTTT. This rearrangement joins TRBV7-9 to TRBJ1-1; TRBD1 aligns across 7 bases. CDR1 is SEHNR and CDR2 is FQNEAQ in the germline V gene (reference sequence). This CDR3 has 12 residues. The J segment lost 8 bases and the V segment lost 1 base, leaving 1 base of the junction unmatched.

This clone was observed a few times. The V call is TRBV30, the J call TRBJ1-4, with TRBD1 matching 10 bases. From germline, CDR1 is GTSNPN and CDR2 SVGIG (reference sequence). With V trimmed by 4 bases and J by 13 bases, 9 bases remained unmatched. This CDR3 has 13 residues. The CDR3 spells CAWKGTGAAGLFF. Written as DNA, the CDR3 is TGTGCCTGGAAAGGGACAGGGGCCGCCGGACTGTTTTTT. The full variable domain, in which reference TRBV30 and TRBJ1-4 provide the parts outside the CDR3, is SQTIHQWPATLVQPVGSPLSLECTVEGTSNPNLYWYRQAAGRGLQLLFYSVGIGQISSEVPQNLSASRPQDRQFILSSKKLLLSDSGFYLCAWKGTGAAGLFFGSGTQLSVL.

J is TRBJ1-2 and V is TRBV7-9, with 10 bases fitting TRBD1. CDR3 size: 16 residues. The ends lost 8 bases at V and 3 bases at J; junction bases unmatched: 12. CDR1 and CDR2 from the germline V gene are SEHNR and FQNEAQ (reference sequence). The CDR3 DNA follows: TGTGCCAGCTCACCGGGACAGGGGTCCGGAGACTATGGCTACACCTTC. This sequence encodes CASSPGQGSGDYGYTF.

This chain links TRBV27 with TRBJ1-5, with TRBD1 matching over 8 bases. The V gene's germline CDR1 is MNHEY and CDR2 SMNVEV (reference sequence). The CDR3 loop spans 15 amino acids. Germline trimming cut 3 bases from V and 6 bases from J; bases unmatched to any gene: 7. The CDR3 loop reads CASSFTTGGSQPQHF. The CDR3 region has the DNA TGTGCCAGCAGTTTTACCACAGGGGGGAGTCAGCCCCAGCATTTT.

The chain carries TRBV5-5 and TRBJ2-5; TRBD2 aligns across 11 bases. V gave up 4 bases and J gave up 2 bases; unmatched junction bases: 4. CDR3 length equals 15 residues. Germline V gives CDR1 SGHKS, CDR2 YYEKEE (reference sequence). CDR3 sequence (DNA): TGTGCCAGCAGCGTACTAGCGGGGGTGCAAGAGACCCAGTACTTC. Its protein product is CASSVLAGVQETQYF.

Here the CDR3 DNA reads TGCGCCAGCAGCTTGGCCGATCCGGACAGAGAGCAGTTCTTC. Its translation is CASSLADPDREQFF. The chain links TRBV5-1 to TRBJ2-1; a possible D gene is TRBD1 (6 bases). The germline V and J ends were trimmed by 0 bases and 10 bases, with 14 bases remaining between them. Germline V lookup: CDR1 SGHRS, CDR2 YFSETQ. This CDR3 region has 14 residues.

The chain carries TRBV9 and TRBJ2-7; tentative D call: TRBD1 (6 bases). The DNA end favors TRBJ2-1, so the J call may be wrong. Germline V lookup: CDR1 SGDLS, CDR2 YYNGEE. The CDR3 is made up of 17 amino acids. CDR3 region: CASSKRQETSSYNEQFF. The CDR3, as DNA: TGTGCCAGCAGCAAACGACAGGAGACGAGCTCCTACAATGAGCAGTTCTTC.

This sequence joins TRBV7-8 and TRBJ2-7, with D possibly TRBD1 on 5 matching bases. Germline values: CDR1 SGHVS, CDR2 FQNEAQ. This CDR3 region has 16 residues. V was trimmed by 1 base and J by 3 bases, leaving 16 bases between them. The CDR3 bases are TGTGCCAGCAGCTTAGAGGGGTGGCAGATTAACTACGAGCAGTACTTC. Translation gives CASSLEGWQINYEQYF.

In the case of this clone: In the same sample, other DNA sequences code for this CDR3. This rearrangement joins TRBV7-9 to TRBJ1-1; possibly TRBD1 for D (5 bases). Trimming took 2 bases from V and 2 from J, leaving 6 bases between them. Germline V CDR1 and CDR2: SEHNR, FQNEAQ (reference sequence). The CDR3 runs 13 residues. In DNA form, the CDR3 reads TGTGCCAGCAGCTTACAGGGAAACACTGAAGCTTTCTTT. Protein: CASSLQGNTEAFF.

J is TRBJ2-7 and V is TRBV6-1; TRBD1 is a possible D gene (5 bases). The germline CDR1 and CDR2 sequences are MNHNS and SASEGT. The V and J ends lost 1 base and 5 bases respectively, with 12 bases between them. The CDR3 covers 14 residues. In DNA, the CDR3 is TGTGCCAGCAGTGAAGGACCAGGGAACGACGAGCAGTACTTC. Amino acid sequence: CASSEGPGNDEQYF.

V and J are TRBV6-1 and TRBJ1-4; TRBD1 agrees at 8 bases. V shed 0 bases and J 8 bases; nucleotides not matched to a gene: 11. The CDR3 covers 17 residues. The V gene's germline CDR1 is MNHNS and CDR2 SASEGT. CDR3 in DNA: TGTGCCAGCAGTGAAGCCCCCCTCGGACAGGGAGGGGAAAAACTGTTTTTT. This sequence encodes CASSEAPLGQGGEKLFF.

V gene TRBV10-2 combines with J gene TRBJ2-2; 12 bases align to TRBD1. Trimming at V came to 10 bases and at J to 2 bases, leaving 5 bases not matched to a gene. Germline assignment: CDR1 WSHSY and CDR2 SAAADI. This CDR3 region has 15 residues. The CDR3 DNA follows: TGCGCCACTCAGGGACAGGGGGCAAACACCGGGGAGCTGTTTTTT. Protein: CATQGQGANTGELFF.

The V call is TRBV4-2, the J call TRBJ2-2; 11 positions agree with TRBD2. This CDR3 is built from 17 residues. V dropped 0 bases and J dropped 5; count of bases not matched to a gene: 5. Germline V gives CDR1 LGHNA, CDR2 YNFKEQ. CDR3 in amino acids: CASSQEPSGGRTGELFF. The CDR3 DNA follows: TGTGCCAGCAGCCAAGAACCTAGCGGGGGGCGGACCGGGGAGCTGTTTTTT.

The V call is TRBV5-1, the J call TRBJ2-5; possible D gene TRBD2, 6 bases. The CDR3 covers 14 residues. CDR1 is SGHRS and CDR2 is YFSETQ in the germline V gene. Trimming cost V 2 bases and J 8 bases, with 16 bases left between them. CDR3 DNA: TGCGCCAGCAGCTTCGAGGAGGGGTGGGGAACCCAGTACTTC. Translation gives CASSFEEGWGTQYF. Full variable domain (remainder filled in from reference TRBV5-1 and TRBJ2-5): KAGVTQTPRYLIKTRGQQVTLSCSPISGHRSVSWYQQTPGQGLQFLFEYFSETQRNKGNFPGRFSGRQFSNSRSEMNVSTLELGDSALYLCASSFEEGWGTQYFGPGTRLLVL.

This clone was found once. The chain has TRBV5-1 and TRBJ2-3; 11 bases fit TRBD2. This CDR3 is 13 amino acids long. Germline CDR1 is SGHRS and CDR2 is YFSETQ. The junction had 0 bases not matched to a gene; V was cut back by 5 bases and J by 4 bases. CDR3 loop: CASRLAGADTQYF. The CDR3 nucleotides read TGCGCCAGCAGACTAGCGGGGGCAGATACGCAGTATTTT. Filled out from reference TRBV5-1 and TRBJ2-3, the complete variable domain reads KAGVTQTPRYLIKTRGQQVTLSCSPISGHRSVSWYQQTPGQGLQFLFEYFSETQRNKGNFPGRFSGRQFSNSRSEMNVSTLELGDSALYLCASRLAGADTQYFGPGTRLTVL.

This chain uses TRBV6-5 with TRBJ2-1, with unresolved D. The V end was cut by 8 bases, the J end by 3 bases, with 11 bases between. Germline loops: CDR1 MNHEY, CDR2 SVGAGI. The CDR3 length is 13 residues. The CDR3 spells CASSSNSYNEQFF. The CDR3 DNA follows: TGTGCCAGCTCATCCAACAGCTACAATGAGCAGTTCTTC.

The table lists this clone with a count of one. The genes are TRBV7-9 and TRBJ1-1; D remains unclear. V was trimmed by 10 bases and J by 3 bases, leaving 9 bases between them. The CDR3 has 11 residues. Germline CDR1 is SEHNR and CDR2 is FQNEAQ (reference sequence). This chain's CDR3 is CAILVDTEAFF. The CDR3 nucleotides are TGTGCCATCTTAGTTGACACTGAAGCTTTCTTT.

The CDR3 sequence is CASSYGGTTSTDTQYF. CDR3 DNA sequence: TGTGCCAGCAGTTACGGGGGGACTACTAGCACAGATACGCAGTATTTT. The chain is built from TRBV6-5 and TRBJ2-3; TRBD2 matches 7 bases. Germline assignment: CDR1 MNHEY and CDR2 SVGAGI. Trimming cost V 2 bases and J 0 bases; bases outside gene matches: 5. The CDR3 runs 16 residues.

V and J are TRBV5-8 and TRBJ2-7, with 7 bases matching TRBD1. The germline V gene encodes CDR1 SGHTS and CDR2 YDEGEE. V lost 6 bases and J lost 5; bases outside the gene matches: 8. There are 13 residues in the CDR3. The CDR3 nucleotides are TGTGCCAGCATTTTTGACAGGGCCCACGAGCAGTACTTC. Translation: CASIFDRAHEQYF.

V is TRBV5-4 and J is TRBJ2-2; D ambiguous. Per the germline V gene, CDR1 is SGHNT and CDR2 is YYREEE (reference sequence). Trimming shortened V by 2 bases and J by 3 bases, and 11 bases separated the two germline ends. The CDR3 consists of 15 residues. The CDR3 DNA sequence: TGTGCCAGCAGCTTAAGTAACACCTACACCGGGGAGCTGTTTTTT. As protein: CASSLSNTYTGELFF.

The genes are TRBV7-2 and TRBJ1-4, with D hard to call. CDR1 and CDR2 from the germline V gene are SGHTA and FQGNSA. The V end was cut by 5 bases, the J end by 3 bases, with 10 bases between. The CDR3 length is 14 residues. The CDR3 sequence is CASSPGGSNEKLFF. Written as DNA, the CDR3 is TGTGCCAGCAGCCCGGGAGGGTCTAATGAAAAACTGTTTTTT.

This sequence joins TRBV19 and TRBJ1-5; 7 bases match TRBD1. CDR1 and CDR2 from the germline V gene are LNHDA and SQIVND (reference sequence). V lost 5 bases, J lost 4 bases, and 20 bases stayed unmatched. The CDR3 contains 19 residues. The CDR3 here is CASSPGTAGPPFRNQPQHF. The CDR3 DNA is TGTGCCAGTAGTCCAGGGACAGCCGGGCCCCCCTTTCGGAATCAGCCCCAGCATTTT.